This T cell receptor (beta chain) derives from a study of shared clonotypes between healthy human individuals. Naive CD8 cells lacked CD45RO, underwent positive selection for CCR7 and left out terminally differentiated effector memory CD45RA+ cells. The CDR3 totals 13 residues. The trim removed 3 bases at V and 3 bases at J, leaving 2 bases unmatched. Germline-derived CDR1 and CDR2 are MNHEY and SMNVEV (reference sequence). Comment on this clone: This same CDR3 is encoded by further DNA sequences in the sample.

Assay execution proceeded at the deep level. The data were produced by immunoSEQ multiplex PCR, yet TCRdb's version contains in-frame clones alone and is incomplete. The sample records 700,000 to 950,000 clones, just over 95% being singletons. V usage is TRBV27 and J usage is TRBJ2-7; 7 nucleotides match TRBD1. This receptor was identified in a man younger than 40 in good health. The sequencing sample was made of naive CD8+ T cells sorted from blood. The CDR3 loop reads CASSFGTDYEQYF. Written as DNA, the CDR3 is TGTGCCAGCAGTTTTGGGACAGACTACGAGCAGTACTTC.